This entry lists 8 T cell receptor beta chains sequenced from one sample in a study of control samples from healthy donors and cancer patients. TCRdb's table, derived via immunoSEQ multiplex PCR, lists solely in-frame clones and lacks some. The table shows about 61,000 clones, with nearly 90% occurring only once. The specimen sequenced was PBMCs. The receptors were gathered from a man aged 55 to 69 with colorectal cancer.

CDR3 nucleotide sequence: TGTGCCAGTACGCGCAGGGGCTCCTATGGCTACACCTTC. It encodes CASTRRGSYGYTF. This chain connects TRBV19 to TRBJ1-2; D is possibly TRBD1 (6 bases). V lost 7 bases to trimming and J lost 4 bases, with 13 bases between them. Germline assignment: CDR1 LNHDA and CDR2 SQIVND (reference sequence). This CDR3 comprises 13 residues. Drawing the rest from reference TRBV19 and TRBJ1-2, the complete variable domain is DGGITQSPKYLFRKEGQNVTLSCEQNLNHDAMYWYRQDPGQGLRLIYYSQIVNDFQKGDIAEGYSVSREKKESFPLTVTSAQKNPTAFYLCASTRRGSYGYTFGSGTRLTVV.

The rearrangement uses TRBV11-2 and TRBJ1-2; possible D gene TRBD1, 5 bases. V lost 2 bases and J 2 bases, leaving 6 bases between the germline ends. CDR1 is SGHAT, CDR2 FQNNGV, per germline. There are 13 residues in the CDR3. The CDR3 protein is CASSLQGNYGYTF. In nucleotides, the CDR3 is TGTGCCAGCAGCTTACAGGGAAACTATGGCTACACCTTC.

V and J are TRBV2 and TRBJ2-4; tentative D call: TRBD1 (5 bases). The length of the CDR3 is 15 residues. Germline assignment: CDR1 SNHLY and CDR2 FYNNEI. Trimming took off 7 bases at V and 0 bases at J, with 13 bases between the two ends. This CDR3 is CASNEDSLAKNIQYF. CDR3 nucleotide sequence: TGTGCCAGCAACGAAGACAGTTTAGCCAAAAACATTCAGTACTTC.

V and J are TRBV4-1 and TRBJ1-4; D remains unclear. V gave up 0 bases and J gave up 4 bases, with 9 bases separating them. Per germline, CDR1 MGHRA and CDR2 YSYEKL. The CDR3 has 15 residues. The CDR3 loop is CASSQDRSINEKLFF. For the CDR3, the DNA is TGCGCCAGCAGCCAAGATCGCTCGATTAATGAAAAACTGTTTTTT.

This clone was recorded only once. The rearrangement uses TRBV7-2 and TRBJ2-6; TRBD2 might be the D (6 bases). The germline gives CDR1 SGHTA, CDR2 FQGNSA. The CDR3 covers 18 residues. Trimming took 5 bases from V and 2 from J, leaving 19 bases between them. CDR3 protein: CASSANPRLATGANVLTF. The CDR3 region has the DNA TGTGCCAGCAGCGCAAACCCAAGGCTAGCGACTGGGGCCAACGTCCTGACTTTC.

J is TRBJ2-3 and V is TRBV7-9, with 11 bases that match TRBD2. The CDR3 length is 16 residues. Germline V gives CDR1 SEHNR, CDR2 FQNEAQ (reference sequence). Trimming removed 5 bases from V and 2 bases from J; junction bases left unmatched: 6. The CDR3 spells CASSRTSGGDTDTQYF. CDR3 DNA sequence: TGTGCCAGCAGCCGAACTAGCGGGGGAGACACAGATACGCAGTATTTT.

A single count supports this clone. The chain has TRBV15 and TRBJ2-3, with D possibly matching TRBD2 (5 bases). The germline gives CDR1 LNHNV, CDR2 YYDKDF (reference sequence). With 0 bases removed from V and 0 bases from J, the gap between germline ends came to 13 bases. This CDR3 region has 17 residues. CDR3 bases: TGTGCCACCAGCAGAGATAGAAGCGGAGATAGCACAGATACGCAGTATTTT. The encoded protein is CATSRDRSGDSTDTQYF.

The chain couples TRBV5-3 to TRBJ2-5; D is perhaps TRBD1 (6 bases). TRBV5-3 is an ORF; its function is uncertain. The V and J ends lost 0 bases and 1 base respectively, with 16 bases between them. CDR3 length: 17 residues. CDR3 region: CARSLARQGPSQETQYF. The CDR3 DNA follows: TGTGCCAGAAGCTTGGCCCGGCAGGGGCCTAGCCAAGAGACCCAGTACTTC.